The clone carrying this T cell receptor beta chain was recorded only once. The germline V and J ends were trimmed by 7 bases and 8 bases, with 14 bases remaining between them. CDR1 DFQATT and CDR2 SNEGSKA come from the germline V gene (reference sequence). The CDR3 has 11 amino acids. This specimen comes from a study of blood T cell repertoires in COVID-19. Clones were read by immunoSEQ multiplex PCR, and TCRdb kept only the in-frame ones, dropping some. The table includes over 150,000 clones, over 90% detected once. Sequencing used peripheral blood. The TCR was taken from a man aged 50 or older with acute or convalescent COVID-19. V is TRBV20-1 and J is TRBJ1-2; no firm D call. CDR3 bases: TGCAGTGGGAAGTGGCCGGGGGGCTACACCTTC. Translating gives CSGKWPGGYTF.